These 10 T cell receptor beta chains share one sample of origin, sequenced in a study of CD8 T cells in Susac syndrome (dated by TCRdb to about 2019). The library was built by means of the immunoSEQ multiplex PCR assay. RNA was extracted using the RNeasy kit, and roughly 0.45 to 1 microgram was reverse transcribed with random hexamers. TCRdb reworked the public reads: Q25 trimming with fastp, MiXCR clone assembly, productive beta chains retained. Entries are consolidated by CDR3 protein sequence, retaining the most common genes and DNA. The sample table records 100,000 to 150,000 distinct CDR3 sequences; approximately 95% of these occur just once. The ten largest make up approximately 0.31% of the sample. The sequenced sample consisted of CD8+ T cells from PBMCs. These TCRs come from a human donor with multiple sclerosis.

The gene calls are TRBV5-4 and TRBJ2-2, with D unclear. The CDR3 spans 12 residues. Trimming pared 4 bases from V and 5 bases from J, leaving 6 bases between. Germline assignment: CDR1 SGHNT and CDR2 YYREEE (reference sequence). The CDR3 sequence: CASSLQTGELFF. The CDR3 coding sequence is TGTGCCAGCAGCCTACAAACCGGGGAGCTGTTTTTT.

Turning to this clonotype: One end of the junction varies from germline; a read error may be responsible. The V gene is TRBV7-7, the J gene TRBJ2-5; D is possibly TRBD1 (6 bases). The germline gives CDR1 SSHAT, CDR2 FNYEAQ (reference sequence). The CDR3 is made up of 16 amino acids. The CDR3 bases are TGTGCTAGCAGCTTCTCACAGGGATCTCTCCCAGAGACCCAGTACTTC. This codes for CASSFSQGSLPETQYF.

The chain uses TRBV13 and TRBJ2-5; D is possibly TRBD1 (8 bases). The CDR3 loop spans 17 amino acids. The V end lost 4 bases, the J end lost 0 bases, and 18 bases lay between the germline ends. CDR1 and CDR2 from the germline V gene are PRHDT and FYEKMQ (reference sequence). This chain's CDR3 is CASSYTGGARHQETQYF. DNA for the CDR3: TGTGCCAGCAGCTACACAGGGGGGGCCCGACACCAAGAGACCCAGTACTTC.

J is TRBJ2-3 and V is TRBV6-2 or TRBV6-3; TRBD2 matches at 13 bases. Trimming at V came to 5 bases and at J to 1 base, leaving 21 bases not matched to a gene. In germline, CDR1 is MNHEY, CDR2 SVGEGT. This CDR3 contains 22 residues. Here the CDR3 reads CASSHRGLRTSGGASGTDTQYF. CDR3 coding DNA: TGTGCCAGCAGTCACAGGGGGCTGAGAACTAGCGGGGGGGCCTCGGGCACAGATACGCAGTATTTT.

V is TRBV5-5 and J is TRBJ2-1; D remains ambiguous. Germline-derived CDR1 and CDR2 are SGHKS and YYEKEE (reference sequence). V lost 5 bases and J 2 bases, leaving 8 bases between the germline ends. This CDR3 region has 13 residues. CDR3 DNA sequence: TGTGCCAGCAGTGGGTTAGCCTACAATGAGCAGTTCTTC. Translating gives CASSGLAYNEQFF.

Written as DNA, the CDR3 is TGCAGTGCTAGCGGGGGGGCCAGGCTCACCACAGATACGCAGTATTTT. It specifies CSASGGARLTTDTQYF. The chain links TRBV20-1 to TRBJ2-3; 8 nucleotides align to TRBD2. This CDR3 comprises 16 residues. V was pared by 3 bases and J by 2 bases, with 10 bases of the junction left unmatched. CDR1 is DFQATT and CDR2 is SNEGSKA in the germline V gene (reference sequence).

J is TRBJ2-7 and V is TRBV5-1; TRBD2 is a possible D gene (6 bases). Germline V lookup: CDR1 SGHRS, CDR2 YFSETQ. The CDR3 is 19 residues long. Trimming removed 3 bases at V and 0 bases at J, with 25 bases between. CDR3: CASSWRGSGETASSYEQYF. CDR3 in DNA: TGCGCCAGCAGCTGGAGGGGCTCAGGAGAGACAGCGAGCTCCTACGAGCAGTACTTC.

The CDR3 DNA is TGTGCCAGCAGTCACCGGGGACAGATTAGTGGTGGCTACACCTTC. As protein: CASSHRGQISGGYTF. The V gene is TRBV12-3 or TRBV12-4, the J gene TRBJ1-2; TRBD1 aligns across 7 bases. This CDR3 comprises 15 residues. V shed 5 bases, J shed 7 bases, and the junction held 13 bases outside the gene matches.

The V call is TRBV29-1, the J call TRBJ1-4; D remains unclear. V lost 5 bases and J 7 bases, leaving 5 bases between the germline ends. The length of the CDR3 is 10 residues. The germline gives CDR1 SQVTM, CDR2 ANQGSEA. CDR3 DNA sequence: TGCAGCGTTCTGGGTGAAAAACTGTTTTTT. It codes for CSVLGEKLFF.

The V gene is TRBV19, the J gene TRBJ2-6; 9 positions match TRBD1. J was trimmed by 0 bases and V by 5 bases; bases with no gene match: 8. Per germline, CDR1 LNHDA and CDR2 SQIVND (reference sequence). The CDR3 sequence is 18 residues long. The CDR3 DNA reads TGTGCCAGTAGTCCCTCACAGGGGGCGGCCTCTGGGGCCAACGTCCTGACTTTC. Amino acid sequence: CASSPSQGAASGANVLTF. The variable domain in full, completed from reference TRBV19 and TRBJ2-6, reads DGGITQSPKYLFRKEGQNVTLSCEQNLNHDAMYWYRQDPGQGLRLIYYSQIVNDFQKGDIAEGYSVSREKKESFPLTVTSAQKNPTAFYLCASSPSQGAASGANVLTFGAGSRLTVL.